This TCR beta chain was identified during a study of shared clonotypes between healthy human individuals. Germline V CDR1 and CDR2: SEHNR, FQNEAQ (reference sequence). Trimming left V 3 bases short and J 5 bases short, with 4 bases between. The CDR3 is 11 residues long. In the original workflow: From ImmunoSEQ came sequences covering only the junction and carrying no quality scores, so filtering differed. This table comes from immunoSEQ multiplex PCR, and its TCRdb copy is limited to in-frame clones, with some not included. The V and J calls and clone size are taken from that table; D and trimming were inferred from the DNA. The sample records under 1 million clones, 96% being singletons. Of note for this clone: Its antigen is still unknown. The sample holds other DNA sequences that translate to the same CDR3.

Naive CD8 cells comprised CD45RO-negative, CCR7-positively selected cells, excluding terminally differentiated effector memory CD45RA+ cells. General study findings and limits: Rarefaction gave evidence that sorted-subset sequencing remained incomplete despite large depth. Naive subsets generally exceeded memory subsets in estimated richness.

This chain joins TRBV7-9 and TRBJ2-5; no firm D call. This receptor was obtained from a young man in good health. Sequenced: naive CD8+ T cells sorted from blood. The CDR3 DNA reads as TGTGCCAGCAGCTTGAGTGAGACCCAGTACTTC. It specifies CASSLSETQYF.